This T cell receptor (beta chain) originates from a study of early T cells in non-severe SARS-CoV-2 infection. This clonotype was detected ten times or more. Unique molecular identifiers were attached to individual cDNA molecules. TCRdb used MiXCR to reprocess the 5' RACE reads, holding one entry per CDR3 protein. The sample has roughly 83,000 distinct CDR3 sequences; 9.5% to 15% are singletons. The germline V gene has CDR1 SGDLS and CDR2 YYNGEE. The V and J ends lost 3 bases and 3 bases respectively, with 14 bases between them. CDR3 length equals 15 residues. The genes are TRBV9 and TRBJ2-3, with a weak D call TRBD2 (5 bases). The sample was whole blood, taken at baseline. This clonotype originated in an adult who was a healthcare worker with PCR-confirmed SARS-CoV-2 infection or an uninfected control (not recorded which). This CDR3 is CASSAAGGVTDTQYF. The CDR3 region has the DNA TGTGCCAGCAGCGCCGCCGGAGGTGTGACAGATACGCAGTATTTT. Supplemented by reference TRBV9 and TRBJ2-3, the full variable domain reads DSGVTQTPKHLITATGQRVTLRCSPRSGDLSVYWYQQSLDQGLQFLIQYYNGEERAKGNILERFSAQQFPDLHSELNLSSLELGDSALYFCASSAAGGVTDTQYFGPGTRLTVL.